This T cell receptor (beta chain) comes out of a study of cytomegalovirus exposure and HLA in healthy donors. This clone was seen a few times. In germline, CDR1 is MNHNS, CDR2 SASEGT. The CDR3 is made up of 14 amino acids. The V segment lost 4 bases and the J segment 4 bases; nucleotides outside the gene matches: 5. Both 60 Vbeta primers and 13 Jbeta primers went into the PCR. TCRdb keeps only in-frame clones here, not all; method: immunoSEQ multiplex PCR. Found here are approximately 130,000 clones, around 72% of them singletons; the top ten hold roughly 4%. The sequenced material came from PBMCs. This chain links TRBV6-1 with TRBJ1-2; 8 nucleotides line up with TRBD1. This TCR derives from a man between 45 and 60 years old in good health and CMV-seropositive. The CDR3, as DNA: TGTGCCAGCAGTGCGACAGGGGACGGCTATGGCTACACCTTC. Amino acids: CASSATGDGYGYTF.